These 5 T cell receptor beta chains share one sample of origin, sequenced in a study of PD-1 blockade in classical Hodgkin lymphoma. The data were produced by immunoSEQ multiplex PCR, yet TCRdb's version contains in-frame clones alone and is incomplete. Of approximately 26,000 clones listed, about four fifths are singletons. Specified time point: cycle 4 day 1 (C4D1), after 5 to 7 weeks of nivolumab. Brentuximab vedotin exposure varied among the patients, all of whom had relapsed after autologous stem cell transplantation. The source was peripheral blood mononuclear cells (PBMCs), collected before the fourth cycle of nivolumab. Receptors were obtained from a human donor with classical Hodgkin lymphoma.

The rearrangement joins TRBV19 to TRBJ2-7, with 13 nucleotides matching TRBD2. V trimming: 4 bases; J trimming: 9 bases; junction bases outside the gene matches: 6. The germline V gene has CDR1 LNHDA and CDR2 SQIVND (reference sequence). The CDR3 covers 14 residues. DNA for the CDR3: TGTGCCAGTAGTAAAACTAGCGGGAGGGTCGCGCAGTACTTC. Amino acids: CASSKTSGRVAQYF. Full variable domain (missing parts from reference TRBV19 and TRBJ2-7): DGGITQSPKYLFRKEGQNVTLSCEQNLNHDAMYWYRQDPGQGLRLIYYSQIVNDFQKGDIAEGYSVSREKKESFPLTVTSAQKNPTAFYLCASSKTSGRVAQYFGPGTRLTVT.

The chain links TRBV18 to TRBJ1-1; D gene uncertain. V was pared by 2 bases and J by 2 bases, with 6 bases between. The CDR3 covers 13 residues. The V gene's germline CDR1 is KGHSH and CDR2 LQKENI. CDR3 DNA: TGTGCCAGCTCACCAGGGCTTAACACTGAAGCTTTCTTT. As protein: CASSPGLNTEAFF.

This chain links TRBV5-1 with TRBJ1-6; D is possibly TRBD1 (6 bases). V lost 1 base and J lost 5, with 13 bases in between. The CDR3 extends over 16 amino acids. The germline CDR1 and CDR2 sequences are SGHRS and YFSETQ. The CDR3 nucleotides are TGCGCCAGCAGCTTGAGACAACAGGGAGATAATTCACCCCTCCACTTT. It encodes CASSLRQQGDNSPLHF.

The chain joins TRBV19 to TRBJ1-5; D unclear. This CDR3 spans 13 amino acids. V was pared by 0 bases and J by 7 bases, with 7 bases between. The germline gives CDR1 LNHDA, CDR2 SQIVND (reference sequence). The CDR3 spells CASSIDVGQPQHF. In nucleotides, the CDR3 is TGTGCCAGTAGTATAGATGTAGGGCAGCCCCAGCATTTT.

J is TRBJ2-1 and V is TRBV6-1; possible D gene TRBD2, 7 bases. This CDR3 spans 16 amino acids. Trimming took off 3 bases at V and 4 bases at J, with 16 bases between the two ends. CDR1 is MNHNS, CDR2 SASEGT, per germline. CDR3 coding DNA: TGTGCCAGCAGTGATAGTTTTGGGGGGGCATACAATGAGCAGTTCTTC. This sequence encodes CASSDSFGGAYNEQFF.